This is a list of T cell receptor beta chains from one sample in a study of graft-versus-host responses after intestinal transplantation. Measured with immunoSEQ multiplex PCR; TCRdb has only the in-frame clones, and not every one. The table lists 35,000 to 40,000 clones, 75% to 90% of them singletons. Sequencing used PBMCs, obtained about 38 months after transplant. The receptors shown here come from a human patient who received an intestinal transplant, so some T cells may come from the graft donor. CDR3s include the opening cysteine and the closing phenylalanine or tryptophan. The order of the fields is V gene, J gene, clone size, D gene, CDR3 DNA, CDR3 protein. The D gene is left open where the match is weak. A row's size may be missing; if present it is once, few, many or a size class.

TRBV5-1	TRBJ1-1	-	-	TGCGCCAGCAGCTTTGAAGGGTCGAACACTGAAGCTTTCTTT	CASSFEGSNTEAFF
TRBV6-5	TRBJ2-4	-	TRBD2	TGTGCCAGCAGGGTGACTAGCGGGAGTTACATTCAGTACTTC	CASRVTSGSYIQYF
TRBV6-1	TRBJ2-3	-	-	TGTGCCAGCAGTGAAGTATCCGTAGGCATTACTCGGGATACGCAGTATTTT	CASSEVSVGITRDTQYF
TRBV13	TRBJ2-7	-	TRBD2	TGTGCCAGCAGCTCCGCGACTAGCGGGAGTCGGGGCGAGCAGTACTTC	CASSSATSGSRGEQYF
TRBV28	TRBJ2-7	-	-	TGTGCCAGCAGTCTCCGGAACTACGAGCAGTACTTC	CASSLRNYEQYF
TRBV19	TRBJ2-5	-	-	TGTGCCAGTTGGAGGTGGATTCAAGAGACCCAGTACTTC	CASWRWIQETQYF
TRBV6-1	TRBJ1-4	-	-	TGTGCCAGCACCCCCATAGGCGGGGGAAATGAAAAACTGTTTTTT	CASTPIGGGNEKLFF
TRBV7-3	TRBJ2-3	-	TRBD2	TGTGCCAGCAGCTTAGGCGGGGGGTCCCGCACAGATACGCAGTATTTT	CASSLGGGSRTDTQYF
TRBV9	TRBJ2-3	-	-	TGTGCCAGCTCCAAAGGCCGGGACCCCCGGGATACGCAGTATTTT	CASSKGRDPRDTQYF
TRBV18	TRBJ1-1	-	-	TGTGCCAGCTCACCTGTAGGCCAGGGGACTGAAGCTTTCTTT	CASSPVGQGTEAFF
TRBV7-2	TRBJ1-1	-	-	TGTGCCAGCAGCATAACTCCAGGCCGACAAGCTTTCTTT	CASSITPGRQAFF
TRBV7-2	TRBJ2-7	-	TRBD2	TGTGCCAGCAGCTTAGCGTCAACCCCTCGGACTAGCGGGAGAGCTAACTCCTACGAGCAGTACTTC	CASSLASTPRTSGRANSYEQYF
TRBV27	TRBJ2-5	few	TRBD2	TGTGCCAGCAGTCAATTAGCGGGGGGGCCTTACGAGACCCAGTACTTC	CASSQLAGGPYETQYF
TRBV28	TRBJ2-1	-	TRBD2	TGTGCCAGCAACCAACGGGGGGGGCTTGGCAATGAGCAGTTCTTC	CASNQRGGLGNEQFF
TRBV7-9	TRBJ2-1	-	-	TGTGCCAGCAGCTTAGGTTTGTGGGAATACAATGAGCAGTTCTTC	CASSLGLWEYNEQFF
TRBV5-5	TRBJ2-2	-	TRBD1	TGTGCCAGCAGCTTGGACCCGGGACAGGGCGCCACCGGGGAGCTGTTTTTT	CASSLDPGQGATGELFF
TRBV25-1	TRBJ1-2	-	-	TGTGCCAGCAGTGAATATCTGGCATCTTATGGCTACACCTTC	CASSEYLASYGYTF
TRBV18	TRBJ2-1	-	TRBD2	TGTGCCGGCTCACGAGGACTAGTAGACAATGAGCAGTTCTTC	CAGSRGLVDNEQFF
TRBV29-1	TRBJ1-2	few	TRBD1	TGCAGCGTGAGTGACAGGGGGCGAGGTTATGGCTACACCTTC	CSVSDRGRGYGYTF
TRBV29-1	TRBJ1-2	-	TRBD1	TGCAGCGTTGAAGCGCGGGACAGGGCCTCCGGCTACACCTTC	CSVEARDRASGYTF
TRBV6-1	TRBJ1-2	-	-	TGTGTGACCCAAATGGGGCGGAACTATGGCTACACCTTC	CVTQMGRNYGYTF
TRBV4-1	TRBJ1-3	-	-	TGCGCCAGCAGTCCCCGGGCCAGCTCTGGAAACACCATATATTTT	CASSPRASSGNTIYF
TRBV19	TRBJ2-1	few	-	TGTGCCAGTAGTGGCCCCCGGGGTTCGGATGAGCAGTTCTTC	CASSGPRGSDEQFF
TRBV29-1	TRBJ2-1	-	TRBD1	TGCAGCATATCGACAGGGGGCGCGTCCTACAATGAGCAGTTCTTC	CSISTGGASYNEQFF
TRBV19	TRBJ1-2	few	-	TGTGCCAGTAGTATAATCGCAGGGCCGCATGGCTACACCTTC	CASSIIAGPHGYTF
TRBV10-3	TRBJ2-3	-	-	TGTGCCATACAGAGGACAGATACGCAGTATTTT	CAIQRTDTQYF
TRBV29-1	TRBJ1-5	-	-	TGCAGCGTGGGAGGGGGCAATCAGCCCCAGCATTTT	CSVGGGNQPQHF
TRBV11-3	TRBJ1-2	once	-	TGTGCCAGCAGCTTATCTGCTTTGAAAAAGGGCCCGGGCTACACCTTC	CASSLSALKKGPGYTF
TRBV6-4	TRBJ2-1	-	-	TGTGCCAGCAGTGACGAGTCCTACAATGAGCAGTTCTTC	CASSDESYNEQFF
TRBV27	TRBJ1-2	once	-	TGTGCCAGCAGTTTATCCGGGGGTAACTATGGCTACACCTTC	CASSLSGGNYGYTF
TRBV6-1	TRBJ1-6	-	-	TGTGCCAGCAGTGAAATGGGAGATAGTTTTTCACCCCTCCACTTT	CASSEMGDSFSPLHF
TRBV30	TRBJ1-3	-	-	TGTGCCTGGAGTGCGGGGGCCGCTGGAAACACCATATATTTT	CAWSAGAAGNTIYF
TRBV5-4	TRBJ2-7	few	TRBD1	TGTGCCAGCAGCTGGACAGGGGGCGGCTACGAGCAGTACTTC	CASSWTGGGYEQYF
TRBV6-1	TRBJ1-1	-	TRBD1	TGTGCCAGCAGTGAAGCGGCGGACAGGGATCCCGAAGCTTTCTTT	CASSEAADRDPEAFF
TRBV7-9	TRBJ2-3	-	-	TGTGCCAGCAGCTCGTCGGCAGGGAAAAAAGATACGCAGTATTTT	CASSSSAGKKDTQYF
TRBV6-5	TRBJ1-1	-	TRBD1	TGTGCCAGCAGAGCGGGACAGACGAACACTGAAGCTTTCTTT	CASRAGQTNTEAFF
TRBV11-1	TRBJ1-6	-	-	TGTGCCAGCAGCTTCGCAGGACACGATACATTTTCACCCCTCCACTTT	CASSFAGHDTFSPLHF
TRBV4-1	TRBJ2-2	-	TRBD2	TGCGCCAGCAGCCAAGTTGCGGGGGGAACGAACACCGGGGAGCTGTTTTTT	CASSQVAGGTNTGELFF
TRBV28	TRBJ1-2	-	-	TGTGCCAGCAGTTTCATGGGAGGGGACGATGGCTACACCTTC	CASSFMGGDDGYTF
TRBV6-1	TRBJ1-4	-	TRBD1	TGTGCCAGCAGTGCCGGGACAGAGAATGAAAAACTGTTTTTT	CASSAGTENEKLFF